The T cell receptor beta chain under discussion was sequenced for a study of identical twins. Study-level results: Twins shared beta out-of-frame sequences in excess, but this excess was weaker. Out-of-frame alpha sequences shared between twins exhibited an excess of low generation probability.

Germline values: CDR1 SGHRS, CDR2 YFSETQ. The CDR3 totals 12 residues. The V end was cut by 0 bases, the J end by 5 bases, with 6 bases between. Template switching introduced a universal primer site, and the cDNA bore unique molecular identifiers. TCRdb ran MiXCR on the 5' RACE reads and lists one entry per CDR3 protein. Of 420,000 or so distinct CDR3 sequences listed, approximately 18% are singletons. A note on this clonotype: The antigen is not known.

The chain links TRBV5-1 to TRBJ2-7; D not resolved. Sequencing was performed on naive T cells sorted from blood. This TCR came from a man over 45 in good health. The CDR3 bases are TGCGCCAGCAGCTTGGCCCTAGACGAGCAGTACTTC. This translates into CASSLALDEQYF. Supplemented by reference TRBV5-1 and TRBJ2-7, the full variable domain reads KAGVTQTPRYLIKTRGQQVTLSCSPISGHRSVSWYQQTPGQGLQFLFEYFSETQRNKGNFPGRFSGRQFSNSRSEMNVSTLELGDSALYLCASSLALDEQYFGPGTRLTVT.